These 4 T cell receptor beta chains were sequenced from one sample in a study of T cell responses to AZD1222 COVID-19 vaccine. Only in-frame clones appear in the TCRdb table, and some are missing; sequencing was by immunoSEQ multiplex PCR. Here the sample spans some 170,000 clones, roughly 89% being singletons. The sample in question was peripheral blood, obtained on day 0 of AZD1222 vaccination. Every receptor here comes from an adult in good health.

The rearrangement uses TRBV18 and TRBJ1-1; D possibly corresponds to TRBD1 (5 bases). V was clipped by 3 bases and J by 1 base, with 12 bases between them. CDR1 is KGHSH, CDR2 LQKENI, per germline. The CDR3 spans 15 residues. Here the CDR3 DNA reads TGTGCCAGCTCACCCGAGTTACAGGCGAACACTGAAGCTTTCTTT. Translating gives CASSPELQANTEAFF.

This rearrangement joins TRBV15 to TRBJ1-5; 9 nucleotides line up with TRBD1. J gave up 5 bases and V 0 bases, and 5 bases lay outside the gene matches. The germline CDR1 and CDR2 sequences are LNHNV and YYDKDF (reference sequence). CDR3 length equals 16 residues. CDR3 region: CATSRDRDRVDQPQHF. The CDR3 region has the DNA TGTGCCACCAGCAGAGATCGGGACAGGGTAGATCAGCCCCAGCATTTT.

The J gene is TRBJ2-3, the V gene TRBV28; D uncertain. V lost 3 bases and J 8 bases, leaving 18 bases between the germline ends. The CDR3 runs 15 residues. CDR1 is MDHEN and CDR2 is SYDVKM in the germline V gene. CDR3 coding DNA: TGTGCCAGCAGTTTTGTTTCTGAGTGGGAAAGTACGCAGTATTTT. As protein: CASSFVSEWESTQYF.

CDR3: CATSRGQGAYNSPLHF. CDR3 DNA: TGTGCCACCAGCAGAGGGCAGGGCGCTTATAATTCACCCCTCCACTTT. The V and J genes are TRBV15 and TRBJ1-6, with D maybe TRBD1 (5 bases). This CDR3 contains 16 residues. Trimming took 1 base from V and 4 from J, leaving 11 bases between them. In germline, CDR1 is LNHNV, CDR2 YYDKDF (reference sequence).